This T cell receptor beta chain came from a study of cytomegalovirus exposure and HLA in healthy donors. This clone was seen a handful of times. From germline, CDR1 is SNHLY and CDR2 FYNNEI. This CDR3 has 13 amino acids. V was trimmed by 6 bases and J by 0 bases, leaving 6 bases between them. PCR was performed using 60 Vbeta and 13 Jbeta primers. Only in-frame clones appear in the TCRdb table, and some are missing; sequencing was by immunoSEQ multiplex PCR. This sample has 180,000 or so clones, with 8.5% to 10% found just once. This sequence joins TRBV2 and TRBJ1-3; D ambiguous. Sequenced material: PBMCs. The TCR comes from a young woman in good health and CMV-seropositive. CDR3 coding DNA: TGTGCCAGCAGGGAGGGCTCTGGAAACACCATATATTTT. Translating gives CASREGSGNTIYF.